The 5 T cell receptor beta chains reported below all come from one sample, sequenced in a study of blood T cell repertoires in COVID-19. Profiling relied on immunoSEQ multiplex PCR, and the TCRdb table lists in-frame clones only, not all of them. The sample has more than 150,000 clones; under 85% are singletons. Sequenced: peripheral blood. These receptors all come from a human donor in a cohort sampled during active COVID-19.

For this clone: This sample includes further DNA sequences coding for the same CDR3. V gene TRBV10-3 combines with J gene TRBJ1-2, with 8 nucleotides matching TRBD1. The CDR3 is 13 amino acids. CDR1 ENHRY and CDR2 SYGVKD come from the germline V gene. Trimming cost V 6 bases and J 3 bases; bases outside gene matches: 3. The CDR3 is CAISGQGDYGYTF. CDR3 sequence (DNA): TGTGCCATCAGCGGACAGGGAGACTATGGCTACACCTTC.

The gene calls are TRBV27 and TRBJ2-1, with a tentative D call TRBD2 (5 bases). CDR1 MNHEY and CDR2 SMNVEV come from the germline V gene (reference sequence). There are 18 residues in the CDR3. With 7 bases removed from V and 6 bases from J, the gap between germline ends came to 28 bases. CDR3 bases: TGTGCCAGCACCGCTCAGGCGGGCAGCCTGACCCCAATCAATGAGCAGTTCTTC. Its protein product is CASTAQAGSLTPINEQFF.

CDR3 loop: CASTSGAPQPQHF. The CDR3 DNA reads TGTGCCAGCACCTCAGGGGCCCCTCAGCCCCAGCATTTT. The V and J genes are TRBV2 and TRBJ1-5; a weak D match, TRBD1 (6 bases). Germline lookup yields CDR1 SNHLY and CDR2 FYNNEI. The CDR3 sequence is 13 residues long. The germline V and J ends were trimmed by 7 bases and 6 bases, with 13 bases remaining between them.

This chain links TRBV19 with TRBJ2-3, with TRBD1 matching over 8 bases. Germline CDR1 is LNHDA and CDR2 is SQIVND (reference sequence). V was pared by 4 bases and J by 4 bases, with 4 bases of the junction left unmatched. The CDR3 contains 14 residues. CDR3 nucleotide sequence: TGTGCCAGTAGTAAGACAGGGGTGGCAGATACGCAGTATTTT. It yields the protein CASSKTGVADTQYF.

The chain uses TRBV3-1 (or the pseudogene TRBV3-2) and TRBJ2-3; TRBD1 agrees at 9 bases. From germline, CDR1 is LGHDT and CDR2 YNNKEL (reference sequence). V lost 3 bases and J lost 2; bases outside the gene matches: 3. The CDR3 is 15 residues long. In nucleotides, the CDR3 is TGTGCCAGCAGCCACGGGACAGGGCACACAGATACGCAGTATTTT. It encodes CASSHGTGHTDTQYF.